This T cell receptor beta chain was sequenced for a study of blood T cell repertoires in COVID-19. Across the study: Collection of acute and convalescent COVID-19 samples took place in the United States, Italy and Spain.

Sequencing used immunoSEQ multiplex PCR; TCRdb keeps in-frame clones, though not all of them. The data hold 250,000 to 300,000 clones, with less than 85% observed a single time. Sample: peripheral blood. This clonotype was obtained from a man aged 55 to 69 who had recovered from COVID-19.

The CDR3 region has the DNA TGTGCCACCAGCCCAGGGGTGGGACAGCAAGAGACCCAGTACTTC. Translated, it gives CATSPGVGQQETQYF. The genes are TRBV15 and TRBJ2-5; 7 bases fit TRBD1. V lost 5 bases and J lost 2; bases outside the gene matches: 8. Germline CDR1 and CDR2: LNHNV and YYDKDF (reference sequence). CDR3 length: 15 amino acids.